A single sample gave rise to the 7 T cell receptor beta chains below, sequenced in a study of blood T cell repertoires in COVID-19. Repertoires were generated with immunoSEQ multiplex PCR, while TCRdb's copy carries only in-frame clones and drops some. The table has fewer than 350,000 clones, roughly nine tenths seen once. The material sequenced was PBMCs or T cells enriched from blood (not recorded which). The receptors shown here come from a man aged 55 to 70 who had recovered from COVID-19.

The chain joins TRBV6-2 or TRBV6-3 to TRBJ1-1, with D possibly matching TRBD1 (5 bases). V was cut by 2 bases and J by 4 bases, with 11 bases left in between. CDR3 length: 14 amino acids. Germline V gives CDR1 MNHEY, CDR2 SVGEGT. CDR3 amino acids: CASSYRGSSTEAFF. CDR3 bases: TGTGCCAGCAGTTACAGGGGCAGTAGCACTGAAGCTTTCTTT.

J is TRBJ2-5 and V is TRBV4-2; 10 bases line up with TRBD1. Per germline, CDR1 LGHNA and CDR2 YNFKEQ. The V and J ends lost 4 bases and 4 bases, in that order; junction bases with no gene match: 15. This CDR3 is built from 18 residues. CDR3 sequence (DNA): TGTGCCAGCAGCCCTAGGGCCGGGACAGGGGCGCTCGGAGAGACCCAGTACTTC. Translation gives CASSPRAGTGALGETQYF.

CDR3 sequence reads: CASSPQGGRPGNTIYF. In DNA, the CDR3 is TGTGCCAGCTCACCACAGGGAGGTAGACCTGGAAACACCATATATTTT. The gene calls are TRBV18 and TRBJ1-3; the D is unclear. Germline V gives CDR1 KGHSH, CDR2 LQKENI. This CDR3 spans 16 amino acids. V was clipped by 1 base and J by 2 bases, with 12 bases between them.

V and J are TRBV28 and TRBJ2-3; 7 nucleotides align to TRBD2. Trimming at V came to 3 bases and at J to 3 bases, leaving 9 bases not matched to a gene. CDR1 is MDHEN, CDR2 SYDVKM, per germline. This CDR3 is built from 16 residues. The CDR3 protein is CASSLLLAARTDTQYF. The CDR3 region has the DNA TGTGCCAGCAGTTTGCTTCTAGCGGCCCGGACAGATACGCAGTATTTT.

The V call is TRBV21-1, the J call TRBJ1-6; the table's TRBD1 call for D was not verified on the DNA. TRBV21-1 is noted as a pseudogene. This CDR3 contains 15 residues. Here the CDR3 DNA reads TGTGCCAGCAGCGAGGGACAGGGCAATAATTCACCCCTCCACTTT. Amino acid sequence: CASSEGQGNNSPLHF.

This chain connects TRBV2 to TRBJ2-2; the D gene is possibly TRBD1 (5 bases). Trimming left V 6 bases short and J 4 bases short, with 15 bases between. Germline V gives CDR1 SNHLY, CDR2 FYNNEI. The length of the CDR3 is 15 residues. The CDR3 nucleotides read TGTGCCAGCAGGGACCGATCTAGGGGCACCGGGGAGCTGTTTTTT. Its translation is CASRDRSRGTGELFF.

The chain is built from TRBV7-8 and TRBJ1-1, with a tentative D call TRBD1 (5 bases). Germline V gene sequence: CDR1 SGHVS, CDR2 FQNEAQ. Trimming stripped 0 bases from V and 0 bases from J, with 11 bases between. The CDR3 runs 16 residues. In DNA form, the CDR3 reads TGTGCCAGCAGCTTAGCGAGCGGGACCGTGAACACTGAAGCTTTCTTT. Its protein product is CASSLASGTVNTEAFF.